The 20 T cell receptor beta chains given below trace back to one sample, sequenced in a study of blood T cells in healthy people across ages. The second PCR ran roughly 6 to 12 cycles with a sample-barcoded 5' primer and J-beta primers. TCRdb used MiXCR to reprocess the 5' RACE reads, holding one entry per CDR3 protein. The sample lists fewer than 650,000 distinct CDR3 sequences; around 27% were seen once. The same specimen was also included in a second study, on T cells of mothers and their children.

Sequencing was carried out using blood. These receptor sequences come from a boy aged 2 to 10 in good health.

The genes are TRBV6-1 and TRBJ2-5, with TRBD2 matching 10 bases. CDR3 length: 16 residues. The germline V gene encodes CDR1 MNHNS and CDR2 SASEGT. With V trimmed by 6 bases and J by 5 bases, 12 bases remained unmatched. DNA of the CDR3: TGTGCCAGCAGCCCCTTGGCTAGCGGGGGACGGGAGACCCAGTACTTC. The encoded protein is CASSPLASGGRETQYF.

A few counts support this clonotype. This sequence joins TRBV27 and TRBJ1-4, with 8 bases fitting TRBD1. The CDR3 is made up of 14 amino acids. CDR1 and CDR2 (germline): MNHEY, SMNVEV (reference sequence). V was clipped by 4 bases and J by 8 bases; unmatched bases: 6. CDR3 bases: TGTGCCAGCAGTTACCAGGGGGCGGGGGAAAAACTGTTTTTT. The encoded protein is CASSYQGAGEKLFF.

This clonotype turned up a few times. The chain employs TRBV7-9 and TRBJ1-2; 10 nucleotides align to TRBD1. There are 14 residues in the CDR3. V gave up 2 bases and J gave up 8 bases; unmatched junction bases: 5. Germline CDR1 SEHNR, CDR2 FQNEAQ (reference sequence). CDR3 coding DNA: TGTGCCAGCAGCTTATCGGGACAGGGGTTAGGCTACACCTTC. It yields the protein CASSLSGQGLGYTF.

This clonotype has only a few counts. The genes are TRBV10-3 and TRBJ2-7, with D perhaps given as TRBD1 or TRBD2 (5 bases each). Germline lookup yields CDR1 ENHRY and CDR2 SYGVKD. V lost 5 bases, J lost 2 bases, and 25 bases lay in between. The CDR3 extends over 18 amino acids. DNA for the CDR3: TGTGCCATCAGTCTTTCCACGGGGACGGAGAAATCCACCTACGAGCAGTACTTC. Residues: CAISLSTGTEKSTYEQYF.

This clonotype was found a few times. The chain carries TRBV12-3 or TRBV12-4 and TRBJ2-5, with 7 bases fitting TRBD2. J gave up 2 bases and V 6 bases, and 18 bases lay outside the gene matches. The CDR3 extends over 18 amino acids. In nucleotides, the CDR3 is TGTGCCAGCAGGGCCAGGGCCGGTGGGAGGGCGTCTCAAGAGACCCAGTACTTC. Protein product: CASRARAGGRASQETQYF.

This clonotype was seen more than once but under ten times. V is TRBV18 and J is TRBJ2-5; D is undetermined. The end of the DNA fits TRBJ2-1 better, so the J call may be wrong. CDR3 length equals 13 residues. CDR1 and CDR2 from the germline V gene are KGHSH and LQKENI. Written as DNA, the CDR3 is TGTGCCAGCTCACCGGCACAGAACAATGAGCAGTTCTTC. Translated: CASSPAQNNEQFF.

The V gene is TRBV5-1, the J gene TRBJ2-5; D could derive from TRBD1 or TRBD2 (6 bases each). Germline-derived CDR1 and CDR2 are SGHRS and YFSETQ. V lost 0 bases, J lost 11 bases, and 14 bases lay in between. This CDR3 has 13 amino acids. CDR3 in DNA: TGCGCCAGCAGCTTGGCCCGGGGGCTGGAGCAGTACTTC. Its translation: CASSLARGLEQYF.

In its sample, this clonotype was seen a few times. V gene TRBV2 combines with J gene TRBJ2-7, with 8 nucleotides matching TRBD1. CDR1 is SNHLY, CDR2 FYNNEI, per germline. This CDR3 has 13 residues. Losses at the gene ends were 10 bases for V and 5 bases for J; bases not matched to a gene: 10. The CDR3 region has the DNA TGTGCCACGAGACTGGGGACAGGAAACGAGCAGTACTTC. Translating gives CATRLGTGNEQYF. Using reference TRBV2 and TRBJ2-7 for the parts outside the CDR3, the full variable domain is EPEVTQTPSHQVTQMGQEVILRCVPISNHLYFYWYRQILGQKVEFLVSFYNNEISEKSEIFDDQFSVERPDGSNFTLKIRSTKLEDSAMYFCATRLGTGNEQYFGPGTRLTVT.

The V gene is TRBV23-1, the J gene TRBJ2-4; no definite D call. TRBV23-1 is classed as an ORF, of uncertain function. Trimming stripped 0 bases from V and 13 bases from J, with 4 bases between. CDR3 length: 10 residues. The CDR3 loop reads CASSQSPQYF. CDR3 nucleotide sequence: TGCGCCAGCAGTCAATCCCCACAGTACTTC.

This rearrangement joins TRBV6-5 to TRBJ2-5; 8 bases fit TRBD2. V trimming: 6 bases; J trimming: 2 bases; junction bases outside the gene matches: 8. This CDR3 is 15 amino acids long. CDR1 is MNHEY and CDR2 is SVGAGI in the germline V gene. In nucleotides, the CDR3 is TGTGCCAGCAGCCGACTAGCGAGAGGGCAAGAGACCCAGTACTTC. Encoded protein: CASSRLARGQETQYF.

This clonotype showed up just a few times. The CDR3 sequence: CASSYSAALGEQYF. The CDR3 bases are TGTGCCAGCAGTTACTCGGCGGCTTTGGGCGAGCAGTACTTC. This sequence joins TRBV6-2 or TRBV6-3 and TRBJ2-5; D is ambiguous. The better agreement between TRBJ2-7 and the DNA end casts doubt on the J call. Germline CDR1 MNHEY, CDR2 SVGEGT. This CDR3 is built from 14 residues.

The chain is built from TRBV29-1 and TRBJ2-3; tentative D call: TRBD2 (6 bases). V lost 8 bases to trimming and J lost 2 bases, with 17 bases between them. The length of the CDR3 is 14 residues. Germline V gene sequence: CDR1 SQVTM, CDR2 ANQGSEA. The CDR3, as DNA: TGCAGCCGACGGGACTCCAAAGACACAGATACGCAGTATTTT. It encodes CSRRDSKDTDTQYF.

The CDR3 reads CATSRAPTGANHEQYF. As DNA, the CDR3 is TGTGCCACCAGCAGAGCCCCGACAGGGGCTAACCACGAGCAGTACTTC. The J gene is TRBJ2-1, the V gene TRBV15; 8 nucleotides agree with TRBD1. The DNA end favors TRBJ2-7, so the J call may be wrong. CDR3 length: 16 residues. The germline CDR1 and CDR2 sequences are LNHNV and YYDKDF (reference sequence).

The sample holds one count of this clonotype. The V call is TRBV20-1, the J call TRBJ2-3, with 7 bases that match TRBD2. After removal of 5 bases from V and 5 bases from J, the junction contained 7 bases not matched to a gene. Germline V gives CDR1 DFQATT, CDR2 SNEGSKA (reference sequence). The CDR3 spans 13 residues. In DNA form, the CDR3 reads TGCAGTGCTGGGGCGGGAGCGGAAGATACGCAGTATTTT. It is translated as CSAGAGAEDTQYF.

This clonotype was counted a few times. The gene calls are TRBV7-2 and TRBJ1-1; D is unclear. V was trimmed by 1 base and J by 1 base, leaving 10 bases between them. The CDR3 runs 15 residues. The germline V gene has CDR1 SGHTA and CDR2 FQGNSA. The CDR3 sequence is CASSLVLGWNTEAFF. The CDR3 DNA follows: TGTGCCAGCAGCTTAGTACTGGGGTGGAACACTGAAGCTTTCTTT.

This clonotype was detected a few times. Likely a read error: the CDR3 ends without its conserved phenylalanine or tryptophan. The DNA is left out, because the CDR3 cannot be placed on it with certainty; the CDR3 is given as TCRdb lists it. The rearrangement links TRBV6-1 to TRBJ2-1; the table's D call of TRBD1 was not tested on the DNA. Germline V gene data show CDR1 as MNHNS and CDR2 as SASEGT. Both ends counted, the CDR3 spans 16 residues. This chain's CDR3 is CASTQGDGYNEQFFGP.

The V and J genes are TRBV12-3 or TRBV12-4 and TRBJ2-3; 10 nucleotides agree with TRBD2. The ends lost 6 bases at V and 2 bases at J; junction bases unmatched: 5. This CDR3 region has 15 residues. This chain's CDR3 is CASSYTSGATDTQYF. The CDR3 region has the DNA TGTGCCAGCAGCTACACTAGCGGGGCCACAGATACGCAGTATTTT.

This clonotype was found a few times. The CDR3 sequence is CSASALSGATDTQYF. The CDR3 DNA sequence: TGCAGTGCTAGTGCACTGAGCGGGGCCACAGATACGCAGTATTTT. The rearrangement joins TRBV20-1 to TRBJ2-3; 7 nucleotides align to TRBD2. The CDR3 spans 15 residues. The trim removed 3 bases at V and 2 bases at J, leaving 8 bases unmatched. The germline CDR1 and CDR2 sequences are DFQATT and SNEGSKA (reference sequence).

This clonotype was counted between two and nine times. This chain uses TRBV7-2 with TRBJ2-3, with 7 positions matching TRBD1. This CDR3 has 13 amino acids. V trimming: 5 bases; J trimming: 6 bases; junction bases outside the gene matches: 5. From germline, CDR1 is SGHTA and CDR2 FQGNSA. CDR3 amino acids: CASSPQGMDTQYF. For the CDR3, the DNA is TGTGCCAGCAGCCCACAGGGGATGGATACGCAGTATTTT.

This clonotype was recorded only once. The junction does not match germline at one end; this may be a read error. V and J are TRBV20-1 and TRBJ2-4; TRBD2 matches 7 bases. The V gene's germline CDR1 is DFQATT and CDR2 SNEGSKA (reference sequence). The CDR3 loop spans 15 amino acids. The DNA for the CDR3 is TGCAGTGCTAGAGGGGGGGGTTTAGCCAAAAACATTCACTACTTC. It is translated as CSARGGGLAKNIHYF.